This T cell receptor (beta chain) emerged from a study of cytomegalovirus exposure and HLA in healthy donors. Study-level results: Analysis was performed later, and it showed HLA-associated TCR beta chains to be more clonally expanded than equally common others.

About this clone itself: What it binds is unknown.

The PCR employed 60 Vbeta primers together with 13 Jbeta primers. Libraries were prepared by immunoSEQ multiplex PCR; TCRdb keeps only in-frame clonotypes and omits some of them. The repertoire holds about 170,000 clones, with 72% as singletons. There are 14 residues in the CDR3. Per the germline V gene, CDR1 is SQVTM and CDR2 is ANQGSEA. Deletions cut 6 bases from V and 5 bases from J, with 19 bases between. The TCR sequence derives from a human donor in good health. This chain uses TRBV29-1 with TRBJ1-2, with a tentative D call TRBD1 (6 bases). The sequenced sample consisted of PBMCs. CDR3 DNA: TGCAGCGTCAACCCCCAGGGGAGGGGTTATGGCTACACCTTC. This encodes CSVNPQGRGYGYTF.